These 18 T cell receptor beta chains originate from one sample sequenced in a study of shared clonotypes between healthy human individuals. Sequencing used immunoSEQ multiplex PCR; TCRdb keeps in-frame clones, though not all of them. The sample has some 200,000 clones; around 63% are singletons. The sample consisted of memory CD4+ T cells sorted from blood. The subset here: CD45RA-negative fraction. The receptors shown here come from a man aged 25 to 40 in good health.

The CDR3 loop is CASGARELFF. DNA of the CDR3: TGTGCCAGCGGGGCTAGGGAGCTGTTTTTT. This rearrangement joins TRBV6-1 to TRBJ2-2; D may be TRBD1 (5 bases). V was trimmed by 8 bases and J by 9 bases, leaving 7 bases between them. Germline V gene sequence: CDR1 MNHNS, CDR2 SASEGT. This CDR3 is 10 amino acids long.

The chain carries TRBV4-1 and TRBJ2-3; 8 bases align to TRBD2. The V gene's germline CDR1 is MGHRA and CDR2 YSYEKL. The V segment lost 4 bases and the J segment 4 bases; nucleotides outside the gene matches: 7. CDR3 size: 15 residues. The CDR3 DNA follows: TGCGCCAGCAGCCGCATCCGGGAGGGGTCAGATACGCAGTATTTT. Encoded protein: CASSRIREGSDTQYF.

The chain links TRBV29-1 to TRBJ2-7, with no clear D. CDR1 SQVTM and CDR2 ANQGSEA come from the germline V gene. The CDR3 is 12 residues long. The ends were cut back, 7 bases at V and 3 bases at J, with 13 bases in the middle. This CDR3 reads CSATMVSYEQYF. The CDR3 DNA reads as TGCAGCGCTACGATGGTGAGCTACGAGCAGTACTTC.

This clone was seen repeatedly, ten times or more. The chain uses TRBV5-1 and TRBJ2-1; D is possibly TRBD2 (5 bases). The CDR3 has 13 amino acids. V was trimmed by 1 base and J by 6 bases, leaving 8 bases between them. Germline V CDR1 and CDR2: SGHRS, YFSETQ. CDR3 amino acids: CASSLLEGNEQFF. In nucleotides, the CDR3 is TGCGCCAGCAGCTTGTTAGAGGGCAATGAGCAGTTCTTC.

As concerns this clone: An end of the junction differs from the germline gene, which may be a read error. The gene calls are TRBV5-4 and TRBJ1-5; the D is unclear. The CDR3 sequence is 15 residues long. Germline lookup yields CDR1 SGHNT and CDR2 YYREEE (reference sequence). The CDR3 DNA is TGTGCCAGCAGCTTGGCCGGCGGCCGCAATGAGCCCCAGCATTTT. This encodes CASSLAGGRNEPQHF.

This chain links TRBV7-9 with TRBJ2-7, with D uncertain. Trimming pared 2 bases from V and 3 bases from J, leaving 5 bases between. This CDR3 spans 12 amino acids. Germline values: CDR1 SEHNR, CDR2 FQNEAQ (reference sequence). The CDR3 nucleotides are TGTGCCAGCAGCTTAACAGACTACGAGCAGTACTTC. Translating it yields CASSLTDYEQYF.

V and J are TRBV19 and TRBJ1-5; TRBD1 might be the D (5 bases). V shed 11 bases and J shed 2 bases, with 22 bases lying between them. The germline V gene encodes CDR1 LNHDA and CDR2 SQIVND (reference sequence). The CDR3 length is 16 residues. The DNA of the CDR3 is TGTGCCTCTAGGGCCACGGACCAGGGTCGCAATCAGCCCCAGCATTTT. It specifies CASRATDQGRNQPQHF.

This chain uses TRBV11-2 with TRBJ1-1, with D perhaps TRBD1 (6 bases). Trimming shortened V by 0 bases and J by 0 bases, and 14 bases separated the two germline ends. This CDR3 region has 17 residues. CDR1 is SGHAT and CDR2 is FQNNGV in the germline V gene. The CDR3 reads CASSLERGQQMNTEAFF. In DNA, the CDR3 is TGTGCCAGCAGCTTAGAACGGGGGCAGCAAATGAACACTGAAGCTTTCTTT.

J is TRBJ2-1 and V is TRBV30, with 9 bases identical to TRBD1. This CDR3 contains 15 residues. After removal of 2 bases from V and 8 bases from J, the junction contained 10 bases not matched to a gene. Germline CDR1 is GTSNPN and CDR2 is SVGIG (reference sequence). In nucleotides, the CDR3 is TGTGCCTGGAGTCGTTCCGGGACAGGGTTCCATGAGCAGTTCTTC. Translating it yields CAWSRSGTGFHEQFF.

The chain joins TRBV5-5 to TRBJ2-3, with D hard to call. Germline values: CDR1 SGHKS, CDR2 YYEKEE (reference sequence). Trimming pared 1 base from V and 3 bases from J, leaving 15 bases between. This CDR3 is 16 amino acids long. CDR3 in amino acids: CASSLIQETPTDTQYF. The CDR3 region has the DNA TGTGCCAGCAGCTTGATACAAGAGACACCAACAGATACGCAGTATTTT.

At least ten counts were recorded for this clone. The gene calls are TRBV5-1 and TRBJ2-5; maybe TRBD2 (6 bases). This CDR3 has 15 amino acids. Germline V gives CDR1 SGHRS, CDR2 YFSETQ. Trimming removed 0 bases at V and 7 bases at J, with 16 bases between. CDR3 nucleotide sequence: TGCGCCAGCAGCTTGGCGGGAGCCCTAAAGGGGACCCAGTACTTC. Translation gives CASSLAGALKGTQYF.

The chain uses TRBV27 and TRBJ2-1; 13 bases are a match to TRBD2. The germline gives CDR1 MNHEY, CDR2 SMNVEV (reference sequence). V shed 1 base and J 1 base; nucleotides not matched to a gene: 4. The CDR3 runs 18 residues. CDR3 protein: CASSLYRLAGGSYNEQFF. Here the CDR3 DNA reads TGTGCCAGCAGTTTATATCGACTAGCGGGAGGATCCTACAATGAGCAGTTCTTC.

The J gene is TRBJ2-3, the V gene TRBV7-6, with 8 positions matching TRBD1. CDR3 length equals 16 residues. Germline CDR1 and CDR2: SGHVS and FNYEAQ. The junction had 11 bases not matched to a gene; V was cut back by 5 bases and J by 4 bases. The CDR3 coding sequence is TGTGCCAGCAGCACTTATTCGAGACAGGGGCCAGATACGCAGTATTTT. Translated, it gives CASSTYSRQGPDTQYF.

This rearrangement joins TRBV9 to TRBJ2-3, with unresolved D. Germline loops: CDR1 SGDLS, CDR2 YYNGEE. The CDR3 has 14 amino acids. V dropped 0 bases and J dropped 0 bases, with 5 bases sitting between them. CDR3 region: CASSVVASTDTQYF. CDR3 bases: TGTGCCAGCAGCGTAGTTGCTAGCACAGATACGCAGTATTTT.

The rearrangement links TRBV13 to TRBJ2-7; D is uncertain. Germline CDR1 PRHDT, CDR2 FYEKMQ (reference sequence). V was trimmed by 1 base and J by 5 bases, leaving 12 bases between them. CDR3 length equals 14 residues. The CDR3 here is CASSLVGRRNEQYF. The CDR3 DNA reads as TGTGCCAGCAGCTTAGTAGGGCGCAGAAACGAGCAGTACTTC.

The chain links TRBV6-1 to TRBJ2-7, with a possible D match to TRBD1 (5 bases). Trimming stripped 2 bases from V and 4 bases from J, with 9 bases between. Germline CDR1 MNHNS, CDR2 SASEGT. The CDR3 contains 13 residues. The CDR3, as DNA: TGTGCCAGCAGTGAACAGGGCAGGTACGAGCAGTACTTC. It specifies CASSEQGRYEQYF.

This clone was detected ten times or more. The genes are TRBV27 and TRBJ2-5; 7 bases agree with TRBD2. Unmatched junction bases numbered 6, after V lost 3 bases and J lost 2 bases. Germline CDR1 and CDR2: MNHEY and SMNVEV (reference sequence). This CDR3 comprises 15 residues. In DNA form, the CDR3 reads TGTGCCAGCAGTTTTTTGTCTAGCGGACAAGAGACCCAGTACTTC. Protein: CASSFLSSGQETQYF.

The rearrangement links TRBV6-4 to TRBJ1-1; no reliable D call. This CDR3 is built from 13 residues. Germline V gene data show CDR1 as MRHNA and CDR2 as SNTAGT. With 5 bases removed from V and 3 bases from J, the gap between germline ends came to 10 bases. CDR3 bases: TGTGCCAGCAGTAAAGAGGCTTACACTGAAGCTTTCTTT. Translated, it gives CASSKEAYTEAFF.